This entry lists 19 T cell receptor beta chains sequenced from one sample in a study of response to subunit inactivated influenza vaccine. MiXCR, applied by TCRdb to the RT-PCR reads, yields one record per CDR3 protein. Here the sample spans roughly 700,000 distinct CDR3 sequences, less than 20% being singletons. This material consisted of PBMCs from blood, taken less than 13 days after vaccination. Source of these receptors: a man over 45 who received an inactivated influenza vaccine.

The V call is TRBV20-1, the J call TRBJ1-4; D ambiguous. The CDR3 spans 13 residues. The germline V gene encodes CDR1 DFQATT and CDR2 SNEGSKA (reference sequence). Trimming removed 1 base at V and 4 bases at J, with 7 bases between. The CDR3 DNA reads TGCAGTGCTAGAGTTGGTTATAATGAAAAACTGTTTTTT. It encodes CSARVGYNEKLFF.

The sample holds a few counts of this clonotype. V and J are TRBV7-9 and TRBJ1-1; D not resolved. V lost 2 bases and J lost 3, with 7 bases in between. Looked up from germline, CDR1 is SEHNR and CDR2 is FQNEAQ (reference sequence). The CDR3 runs 13 residues. CDR3 sequence reads: CASSLFSDTEAFF. The CDR3 DNA reads as TGTGCCAGCAGCTTATTCTCGGACACTGAAGCTTTCTTT.

The rearrangement uses TRBV4-2 and TRBJ1-5; D unclear. This CDR3 comprises 16 residues. Trimming took off 0 bases at V and 1 base at J, with 10 bases between the two ends. Germline values: CDR1 LGHNA, CDR2 YNFKEQ. Here the CDR3 DNA reads TGTGCCAGCAGCCAAGAACTGGTATGGAGCAATCAGCCCCAGCATTTT. It yields the protein CASSQELVWSNQPQHF.

This clonotype appeared a few times. The V gene is TRBV4-3, the J gene TRBJ1-1; D perhaps matches TRBD1 (5 bases). The V gene lost 1 base and the J gene lost 4 bases, with 10 bases spanning the gap. The CDR3 spans 14 residues. CDR1 is LGHNA and CDR2 is YSLEER in the germline V gene. CDR3 sequence reads: CASSQALQGTEAFF. CDR3 nucleotides: TGCGCCAGCAGCCAAGCCCTGCAGGGCACTGAAGCTTTCTTT.

The chain uses TRBV28 and TRBJ2-3; maybe TRBD2 (7 bases). Germline CDR1 is MDHEN and CDR2 is SYDVKM. The V and J ends lost 8 bases and 5 bases respectively, with 20 bases between them. The CDR3 length is 15 residues. This CDR3 reads CASATTGGRGDTQYF. The CDR3 DNA reads as TGTGCCAGCGCCACCACGGGGGGCAGGGGAGATACGCAGTATTTT.

The gene calls are TRBV20-1 and TRBJ2-5; 7 bases map to TRBD2. The junction had 14 bases not matched to a gene; V was cut back by 3 bases and J by 4 bases. The germline V gene encodes CDR1 DFQATT and CDR2 SNEGSKA (reference sequence). This CDR3 has 16 residues. The CDR3 region is CSASGSAGRDRETQYF. As DNA, the CDR3 is TGCAGTGCTAGTGGGTCTGCAGGGAGGGATCGAGAGACCCAGTACTTC.

The gene calls are TRBV7-2 and TRBJ1-4; unclear D gene. This CDR3 is built from 16 residues. CDR1 is SGHTA, CDR2 FQGNSA, per germline. The V gene lost 2 bases and the J gene lost 4 bases, with 14 bases spanning the gap. The CDR3 reads CASSLWPGEGNEKLFF. The CDR3 DNA is TGTGCCAGCAGCTTATGGCCCGGGGAGGGTAATGAAAAACTGTTTTTT.

This clonotype has a handful of counts. The J gene is TRBJ2-5, the V gene TRBV12-5; 7 nucleotides match TRBD1. CDR3 length: 15 residues. V shed 4 bases and J 0 bases; nucleotides not matched to a gene: 5. Germline CDR1 reads LGHNT; CDR2 reads FRNRAP. The CDR3 DNA reads as TGTGCTAGTGGTTCGTTCGGGACAGACCAAGAGACCCAGTACTTC. Residues: CASGSFGTDQETQYF.

The rearrangement links TRBV5-1 to TRBJ2-1; D is possibly TRBD2 (5 bases). The CDR3 contains 15 residues. V lost 4 bases to trimming and J lost 4 bases, with 15 bases between them. Germline-derived CDR1 and CDR2 are SGHRS and YFSETQ. The CDR3, as DNA: TGCGCCAGCAGCGCTTCCGGGAATATATACAATGAGCAGTTCTTC. Its protein product is CASSASGNIYNEQFF.

The chain has TRBV30 and TRBJ1-1; TRBD1 might be the D (6 bases). The CDR3 sequence is 16 residues long. V dropped 0 bases and J dropped 1 base, with 15 bases sitting between them. The V gene's germline CDR1 is GTSNPN and CDR2 SVGIG (reference sequence). The CDR3: CAWSVQRGGANTEAFF. The CDR3 DNA reads as TGTGCCTGGAGTGTACAGCGGGGGGGGGCGAACACTGAAGCTTTCTTT.

The chain uses TRBV28 and TRBJ2-7, with D perhaps being TRBD1 or TRBD2 (5 bases each). This CDR3 contains 18 residues. V lost 6 bases and J lost 2, with 26 bases in between. Germline CDR1 is MDHEN and CDR2 is SYDVKM. The CDR3 spells CASSAPLTGTSMTYEQYF. CDR3 coding DNA: TGTGCCAGCAGCGCCCCGTTAACCGGGACCAGCATGACCTACGAGCAGTACTTC. Variable domain in full (rest from reference TRBV28 and TRBJ2-7): DVKVTQSSRYLVKRTGEKVFLECVQDMDHENMFWYRQDPGLGLRLIYFSYDVKMKEKGDIPEGYSVSREKKERFSLILESASTNQTSMYLCASSAPLTGTSMTYEQYFGPGTRLTVT.

The rearrangement uses TRBV7-2 and TRBJ2-2; TRBD2 is a possible D gene (5 bases). CDR1 SGHTA and CDR2 FQGNSA come from the germline V gene. The CDR3 is 15 residues long. Trimming pared 3 bases from V and 5 bases from J, leaving 13 bases between. CDR3 DNA sequence: TGTGCCAGCAGCTTGGAAACCCGAGGGACCGGGGAGCTGTTTTTT. This encodes CASSLETRGTGELFF.

This clonotype occurred a few times. The rearrangement uses TRBV9 and TRBJ2-7, with TRBD2 identical over 14 bases. The trim removed 0 bases at V and 2 bases at J, leaving 7 bases unmatched. CDR3 length: 18 residues. The germline CDR1 and CDR2 sequences are SGDLS and YYNGEE. The CDR3 DNA is TGTGCCAGCAGCGTAGGGCCGTGGACTAGCGGGGGGCCCTACGAGCAGTACTTC. Protein: CASSVGPWTSGGPYEQYF.

In this sample, this clonotype turned up many times. The rearrangement links TRBV4-1 to TRBJ1-5, with D unresolved. V was cut by 0 bases and J by 4 bases, with 10 bases left in between. In germline, CDR1 is MGHRA, CDR2 YSYEKL. The CDR3 contains 15 residues. The CDR3 protein is CASSQEWQSNQPQHF. As DNA, the CDR3 is TGCGCCAGCAGCCAAGAATGGCAGTCGAATCAGCCCCAGCATTTT.

This clonotype was observed a handful of times. The V gene is TRBV7-8, the J gene TRBJ2-7, with D possibly being TRBD1 (6 bases). The V gene's germline CDR1 is SGHVS and CDR2 FQNEAQ. This CDR3 comprises 14 residues. Trimming took 6 bases from V and 1 from J, leaving 13 bases between them. CDR3: CASREGTISYEQYF. In DNA, the CDR3 is TGTGCCAGCAGGGAAGGGACAATTTCCTACGAGCAGTACTTC.

The rearrangement links TRBV7-2 to TRBJ1-5, with D perhaps matching TRBD1 (6 bases). CDR3 size: 14 residues. The V and J ends lost 4 bases and 4 bases respectively, with 11 bases between them. CDR1 is SGHTA, CDR2 FQGNSA, per germline. Here the CDR3 reads CASSWGHHNQPQHF. The CDR3 nucleotides are TGTGCCAGCAGCTGGGGACACCATAATCAGCCCCAGCATTTT.

The sample holds a few counts of this clonotype. The CDR3 DNA reads TGTGCCAGCAGTTCATACTCCGGGGAGCTGTTTTTT. It yields the protein CASSSYSGELFF. The V gene is TRBV28, the J gene TRBJ2-2; the D is unclear. The CDR3 spans 12 residues. V was clipped by 4 bases and J by 6 bases, with 6 bases between them. Germline loops: CDR1 MDHEN, CDR2 SYDVKM.

This clonotype was seen only a few times. This chain joins TRBV5-1 and TRBJ1-1, with unresolved D. Germline CDR1 reads SGHRS; CDR2 reads YFSETQ. This CDR3 is 15 amino acids long. V was clipped by 0 bases and J by 1 base, with 10 bases between them. This chain's CDR3 is CASSLGFRENTEAFF. The CDR3 DNA follows: TGCGCCAGCAGCTTGGGGTTCCGGGAGAACACTGAAGCTTTCTTT.

The sample holds a few counts of this clonotype. The J gene is TRBJ2-7, the V gene TRBV27; D is perhaps TRBD1 (5 bases). The V gene's germline CDR1 is MNHEY and CDR2 SMNVEV (reference sequence). V was clipped by 3 bases and J by 3 bases, with 12 bases between them. The CDR3 runs to 14 residues. CDR3 residues: CASSFGAQGYEQYF. The CDR3 DNA follows: TGTGCCAGCAGTTTTGGTGCGCAGGGCTACGAGCAGTACTTC.